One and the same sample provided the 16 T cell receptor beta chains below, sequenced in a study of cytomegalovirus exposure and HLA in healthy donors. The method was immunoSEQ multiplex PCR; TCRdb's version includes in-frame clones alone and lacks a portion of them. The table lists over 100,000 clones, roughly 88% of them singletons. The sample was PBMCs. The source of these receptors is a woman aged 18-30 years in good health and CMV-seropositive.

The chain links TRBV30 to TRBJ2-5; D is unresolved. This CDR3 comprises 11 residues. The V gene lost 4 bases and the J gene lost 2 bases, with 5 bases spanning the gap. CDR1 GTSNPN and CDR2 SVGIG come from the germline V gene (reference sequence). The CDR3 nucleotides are TGTGCCTGGACTAGTCAAGAGACCCAGTACTTC. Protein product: CAWTSQETQYF.

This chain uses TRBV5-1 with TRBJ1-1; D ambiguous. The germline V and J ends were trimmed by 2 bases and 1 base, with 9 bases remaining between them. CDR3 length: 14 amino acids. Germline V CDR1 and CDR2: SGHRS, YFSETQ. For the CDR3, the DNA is TGCGCCAGCAGCTTCCTCGGGGAGAACACTGAAGCTTTCTTT. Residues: CASSFLGENTEAFF.

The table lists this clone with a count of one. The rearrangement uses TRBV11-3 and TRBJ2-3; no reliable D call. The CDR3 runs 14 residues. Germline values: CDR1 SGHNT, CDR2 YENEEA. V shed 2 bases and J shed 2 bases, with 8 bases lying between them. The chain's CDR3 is CASSLFGITDTQYF. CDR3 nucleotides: TGTGCCAGCAGCTTATTCGGTATCACAGATACGCAGTATTTT.

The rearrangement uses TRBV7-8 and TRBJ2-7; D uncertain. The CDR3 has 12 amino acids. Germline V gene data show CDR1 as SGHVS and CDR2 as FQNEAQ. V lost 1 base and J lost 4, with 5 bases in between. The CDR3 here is CASSLGSYEQYF. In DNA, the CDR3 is TGTGCCAGCAGCTTAGGTAGTTACGAGCAGTACTTC.

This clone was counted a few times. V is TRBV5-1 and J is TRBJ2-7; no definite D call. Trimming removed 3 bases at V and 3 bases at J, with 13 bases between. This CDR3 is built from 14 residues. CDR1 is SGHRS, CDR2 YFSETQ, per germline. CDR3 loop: CASSYIGSDYEQYF. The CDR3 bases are TGCGCCAGCAGCTACATCGGGTCAGACTACGAGCAGTACTTC.

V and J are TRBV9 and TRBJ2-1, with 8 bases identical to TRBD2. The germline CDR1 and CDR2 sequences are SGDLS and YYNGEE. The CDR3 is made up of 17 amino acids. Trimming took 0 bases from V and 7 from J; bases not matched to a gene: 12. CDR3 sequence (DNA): TGTGCCAGCAGCGTAGGCCTAGCGGGTTACTTTGTGAATGAGCAGTTCTTC. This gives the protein CASSVGLAGYFVNEQFF.

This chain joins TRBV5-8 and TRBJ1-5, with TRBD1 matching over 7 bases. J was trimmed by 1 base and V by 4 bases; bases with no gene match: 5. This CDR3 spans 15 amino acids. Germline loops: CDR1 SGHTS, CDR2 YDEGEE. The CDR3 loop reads CASSAGQTSNQPQHF. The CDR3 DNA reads TGTGCCAGCAGCGCGGGACAGACGAGCAATCAGCCCCAGCATTTT. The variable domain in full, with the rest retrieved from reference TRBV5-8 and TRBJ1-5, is EAGVTQSPTHLIKTRGQQATLRCSPISGHTSVYWYQQALGLGLQFLLWYDEGEERNRGNFPPRFSGRQFPNYSSELNVNALELEDSALYLCASSAGQTSNQPQHFGDGTRLSIL.

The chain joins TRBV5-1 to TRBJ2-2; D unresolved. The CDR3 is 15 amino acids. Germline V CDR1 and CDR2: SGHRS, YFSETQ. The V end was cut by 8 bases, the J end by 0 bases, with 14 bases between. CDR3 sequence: CASKPGDTNTGELFF. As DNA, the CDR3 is TGCGCCAGTAAGCCAGGCGACACGAACACCGGGGAGCTGTTTTTT.

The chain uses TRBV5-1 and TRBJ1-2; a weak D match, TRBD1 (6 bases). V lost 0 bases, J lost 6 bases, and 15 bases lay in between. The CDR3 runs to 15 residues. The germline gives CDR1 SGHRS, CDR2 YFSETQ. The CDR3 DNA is TGCGCCAGCAGCTTGGCCCTAGGGGGAGTAGATGGCTACACCTTC. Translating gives CASSLALGGVDGYTF.

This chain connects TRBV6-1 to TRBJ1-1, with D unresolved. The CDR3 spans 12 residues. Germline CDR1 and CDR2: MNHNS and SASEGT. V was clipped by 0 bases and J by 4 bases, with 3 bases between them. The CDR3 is CASSEARTEAFF. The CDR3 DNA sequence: TGTGCCAGCAGTGAAGCCCGCACTGAAGCTTTCTTT.

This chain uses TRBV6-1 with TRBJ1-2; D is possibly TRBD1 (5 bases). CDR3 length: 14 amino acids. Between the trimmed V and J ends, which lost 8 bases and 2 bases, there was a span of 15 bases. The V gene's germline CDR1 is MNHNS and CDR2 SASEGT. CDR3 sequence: CASVVRDVNYGYTF. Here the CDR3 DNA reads TGTGCCAGCGTCGTCAGGGATGTAAACTATGGCTACACCTTC.

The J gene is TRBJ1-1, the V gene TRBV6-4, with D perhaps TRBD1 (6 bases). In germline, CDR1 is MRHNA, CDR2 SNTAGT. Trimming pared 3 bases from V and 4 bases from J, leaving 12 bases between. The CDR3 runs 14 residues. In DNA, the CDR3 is TGTGCCAGCAGTGAGGCCAGGGGACCCACTGAAGCTTTCTTT. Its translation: CASSEARGPTEAFF.

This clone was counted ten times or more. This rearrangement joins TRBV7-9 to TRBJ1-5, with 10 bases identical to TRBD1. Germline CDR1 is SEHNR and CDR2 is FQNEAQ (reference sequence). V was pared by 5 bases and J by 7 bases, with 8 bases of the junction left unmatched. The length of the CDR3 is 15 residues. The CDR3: CASSPAGTGDQPQHF. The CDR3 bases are TGTGCCAGCAGCCCCGCCGGGACAGGGGACCAGCCCCAGCATTTT.

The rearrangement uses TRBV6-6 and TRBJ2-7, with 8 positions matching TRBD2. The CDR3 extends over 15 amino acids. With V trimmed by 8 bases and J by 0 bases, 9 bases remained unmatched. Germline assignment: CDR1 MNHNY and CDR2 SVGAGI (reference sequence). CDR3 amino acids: CASRQAGVSSYEQYF. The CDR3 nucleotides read TGTGCCAGCCGTCAAGCGGGAGTCAGCTCCTACGAGCAGTACTTC.

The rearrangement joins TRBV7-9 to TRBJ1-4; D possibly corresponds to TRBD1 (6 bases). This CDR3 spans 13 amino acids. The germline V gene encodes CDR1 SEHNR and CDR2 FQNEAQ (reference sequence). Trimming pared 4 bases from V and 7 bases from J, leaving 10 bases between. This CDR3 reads CASSSGQSEKLFF. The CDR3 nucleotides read TGTGCCAGCAGCTCCGGACAGAGTGAAAAACTGTTTTTT.

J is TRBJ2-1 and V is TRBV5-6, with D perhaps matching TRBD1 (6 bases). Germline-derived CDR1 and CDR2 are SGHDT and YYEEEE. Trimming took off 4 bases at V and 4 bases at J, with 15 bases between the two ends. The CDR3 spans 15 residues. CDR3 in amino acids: CASSETDRYYNEQFF. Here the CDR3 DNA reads TGTGCCAGCAGCGAAACTGACAGGTATTACAATGAGCAGTTCTTC.